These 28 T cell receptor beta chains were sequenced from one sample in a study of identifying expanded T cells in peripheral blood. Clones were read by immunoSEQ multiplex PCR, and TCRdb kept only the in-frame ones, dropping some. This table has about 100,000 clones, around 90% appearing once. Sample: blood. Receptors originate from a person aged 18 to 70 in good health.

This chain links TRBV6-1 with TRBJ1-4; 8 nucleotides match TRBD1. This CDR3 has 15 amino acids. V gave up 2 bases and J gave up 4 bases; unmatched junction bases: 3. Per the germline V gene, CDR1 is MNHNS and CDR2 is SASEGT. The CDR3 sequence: CASSEQGAGNEKLFF. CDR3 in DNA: TGTGCCAGCAGTGAACAGGGGGCCGGTAATGAAAAACTGTTTTTT.

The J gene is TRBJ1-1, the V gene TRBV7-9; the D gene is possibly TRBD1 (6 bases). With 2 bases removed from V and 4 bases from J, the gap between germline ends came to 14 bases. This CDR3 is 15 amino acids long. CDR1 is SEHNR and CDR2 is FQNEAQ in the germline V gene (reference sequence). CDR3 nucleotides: TGTGCCAGCAGCTTATTTGCAGGGGTCTCCACTGAAGCTTTCTTT. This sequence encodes CASSLFAGVSTEAFF.

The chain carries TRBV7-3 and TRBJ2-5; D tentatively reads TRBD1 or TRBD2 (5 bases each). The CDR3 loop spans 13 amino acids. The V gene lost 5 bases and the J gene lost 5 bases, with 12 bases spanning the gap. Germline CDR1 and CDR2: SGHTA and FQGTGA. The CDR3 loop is CASSQNEGETQYF. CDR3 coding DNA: TGTGCCAGCAGCCAGAACGAGGGGGAGACCCAGTACTTC.

The CDR3 protein is CASSTAPGTGYTYEQYF. CDR3 in DNA: TGTGCCAGCAGCACCGCCCCCGGGACAGGGTATACCTACGAGCAGTACTTC. The rearrangement links TRBV7-9 to TRBJ2-7, with TRBD1 matching over 9 bases. Germline assignment: CDR1 SEHNR and CDR2 FQNEAQ (reference sequence). The V segment lost 5 bases and the J segment 2 bases; nucleotides outside the gene matches: 13. This CDR3 contains 17 residues.

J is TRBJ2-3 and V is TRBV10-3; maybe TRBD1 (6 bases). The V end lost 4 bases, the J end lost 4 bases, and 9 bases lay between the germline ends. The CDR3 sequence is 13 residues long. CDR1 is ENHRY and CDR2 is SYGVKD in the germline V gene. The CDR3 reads CAISGTAADTQYF. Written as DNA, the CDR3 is TGTGCCATCAGTGGGACAGCCGCAGATACGCAGTATTTT.

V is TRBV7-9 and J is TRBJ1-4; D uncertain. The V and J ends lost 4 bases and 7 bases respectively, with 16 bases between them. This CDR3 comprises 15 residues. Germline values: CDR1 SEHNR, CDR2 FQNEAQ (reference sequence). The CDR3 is CASSSGPQAVEKLFF. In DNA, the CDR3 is TGTGCCAGCAGCTCGGGTCCCCAGGCTGTTGAAAAACTGTTTTTT.

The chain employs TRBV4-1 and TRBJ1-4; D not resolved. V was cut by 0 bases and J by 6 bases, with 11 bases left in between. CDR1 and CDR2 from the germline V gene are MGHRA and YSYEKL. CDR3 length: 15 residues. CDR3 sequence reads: CASSQDEDPHEKLFF. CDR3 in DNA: TGCGCCAGCAGCCAAGACGAGGATCCTCATGAAAAACTGTTTTTT.

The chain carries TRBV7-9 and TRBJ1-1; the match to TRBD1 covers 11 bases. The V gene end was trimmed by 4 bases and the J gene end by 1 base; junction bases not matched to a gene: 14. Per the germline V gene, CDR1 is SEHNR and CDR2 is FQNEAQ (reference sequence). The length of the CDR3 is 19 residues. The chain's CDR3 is CASSYGTGGIQHANTEAFF. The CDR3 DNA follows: TGTGCCAGCAGCTACGGGACAGGGGGAATTCAGCACGCGAACACTGAAGCTTTCTTT.

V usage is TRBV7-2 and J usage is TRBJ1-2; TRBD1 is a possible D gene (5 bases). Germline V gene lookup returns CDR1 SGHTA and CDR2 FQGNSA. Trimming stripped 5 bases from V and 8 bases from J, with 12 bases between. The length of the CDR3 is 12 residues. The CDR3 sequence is CASSPGVAGYTF. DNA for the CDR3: TGTGCCAGCAGCCCGGGGGTAGCCGGCTACACCTTC.

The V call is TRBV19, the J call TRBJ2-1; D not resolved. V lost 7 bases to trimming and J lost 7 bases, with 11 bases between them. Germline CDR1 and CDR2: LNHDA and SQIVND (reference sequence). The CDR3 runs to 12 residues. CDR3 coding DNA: TGTGCCAGTACCGATGAAAGAAATGAGCAGTTCTTC. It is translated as CASTDERNEQFF.

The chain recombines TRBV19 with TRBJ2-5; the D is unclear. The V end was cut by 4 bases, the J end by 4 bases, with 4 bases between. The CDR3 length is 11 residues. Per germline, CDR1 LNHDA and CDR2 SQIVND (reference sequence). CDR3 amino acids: CASSTRETQYF. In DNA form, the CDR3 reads TGTGCCAGTAGTACCCGAGAGACCCAGTACTTC.

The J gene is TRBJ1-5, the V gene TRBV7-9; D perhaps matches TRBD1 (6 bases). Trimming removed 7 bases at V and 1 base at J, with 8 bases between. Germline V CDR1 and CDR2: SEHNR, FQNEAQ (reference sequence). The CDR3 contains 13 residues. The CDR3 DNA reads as TGTGCCAGCACGGGACACAGCAATCAGCCCCAGCATTTT. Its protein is CASTGHSNQPQHF.

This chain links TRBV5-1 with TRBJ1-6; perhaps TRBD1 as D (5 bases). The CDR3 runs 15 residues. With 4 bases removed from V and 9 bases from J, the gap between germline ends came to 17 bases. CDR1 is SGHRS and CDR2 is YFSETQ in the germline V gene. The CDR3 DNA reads TGCGCCAGCAGCGCCTACCAGGGATCAGGTTCACCCCTCCACTTT. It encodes CASSAYQGSGSPLHF.

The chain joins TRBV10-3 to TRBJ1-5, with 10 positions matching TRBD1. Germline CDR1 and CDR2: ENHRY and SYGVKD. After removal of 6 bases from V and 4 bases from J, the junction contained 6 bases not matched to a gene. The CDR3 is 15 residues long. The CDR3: CAIRGTGDGNQPQHF. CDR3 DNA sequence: TGTGCCATCAGGGGGACAGGGGACGGGAATCAGCCCCAGCATTTT.

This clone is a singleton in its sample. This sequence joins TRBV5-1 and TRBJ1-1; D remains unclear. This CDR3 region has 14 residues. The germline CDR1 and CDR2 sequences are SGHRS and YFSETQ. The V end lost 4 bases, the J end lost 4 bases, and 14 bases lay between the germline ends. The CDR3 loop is CASSRNDRGTEAFF. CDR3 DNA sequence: TGCGCCAGCAGCCGAAATGATCGGGGCACTGAAGCTTTCTTT.

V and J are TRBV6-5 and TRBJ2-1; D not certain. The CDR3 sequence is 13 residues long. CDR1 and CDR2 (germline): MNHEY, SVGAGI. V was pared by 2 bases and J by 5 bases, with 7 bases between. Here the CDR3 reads CASSYRLNNEQFF. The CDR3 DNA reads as TGTGCCAGCAGTTACAGGCTTAACAATGAGCAGTTCTTC.

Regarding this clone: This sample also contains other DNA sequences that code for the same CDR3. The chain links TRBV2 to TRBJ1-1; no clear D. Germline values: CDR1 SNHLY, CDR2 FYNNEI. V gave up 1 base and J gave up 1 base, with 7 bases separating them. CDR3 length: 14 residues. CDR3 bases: TGTGCCAGCAGTGAAGAGGCAGGGAACACTGAAGCTTTCTTT. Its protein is CASSEEAGNTEAFF.

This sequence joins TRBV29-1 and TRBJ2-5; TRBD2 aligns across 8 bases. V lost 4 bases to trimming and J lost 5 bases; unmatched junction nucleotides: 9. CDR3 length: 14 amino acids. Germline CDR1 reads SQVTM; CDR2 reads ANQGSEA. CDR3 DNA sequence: TGCAGCGTTGCGATTGGGGGCGGGGGGGAGACCCAGTACTTC. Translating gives CSVAIGGGGETQYF.

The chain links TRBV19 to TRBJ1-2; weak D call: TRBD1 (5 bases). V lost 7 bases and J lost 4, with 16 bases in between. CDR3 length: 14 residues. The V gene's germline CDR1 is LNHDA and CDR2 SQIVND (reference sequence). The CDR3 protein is CASNRQPGGYGYTF. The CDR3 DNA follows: TGTGCCAGTAACAGACAGCCCGGGGGCTATGGCTACACCTTC.

The CDR3 region is CASSQGGGGYEKLFF. For the CDR3, the DNA is TGTGCCAGCAGCCAAGGGGGGGGAGGCTATGAAAAACTGTTTTTT. This chain joins TRBV4-2 and TRBJ1-4, with a weak D call TRBD1 (5 bases). The germline gives CDR1 LGHNA, CDR2 YNFKEQ. The CDR3 is 15 amino acids. V lost 1 base and J 6 bases, leaving 12 bases between the germline ends.

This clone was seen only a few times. The DNA for the CDR3 is TGTGCCAGCAGCCCACAGGACGCTTCGGACCACGAGCAGTACTTC. Amino acid sequence: CASSPQDASDHEQYF. The chain joins TRBV7-9 to TRBJ2-7; TRBD1 is a possible D gene (5 bases). Trimming took off 5 bases at V and 5 bases at J, with 19 bases between the two ends. The germline CDR1 and CDR2 sequences are SEHNR and FQNEAQ (reference sequence). This CDR3 spans 15 amino acids.

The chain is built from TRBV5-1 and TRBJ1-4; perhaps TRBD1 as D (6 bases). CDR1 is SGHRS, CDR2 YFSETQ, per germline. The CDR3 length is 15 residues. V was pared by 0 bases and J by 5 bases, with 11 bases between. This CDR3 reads CASSLVPQGNEKLFF. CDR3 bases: TGCGCCAGCAGCTTGGTACCACAGGGAAATGAAAAACTGTTTTTT.

The chain's CDR3 is CASSLVWGNTEAFF. The CDR3 DNA sequence: TGTGCCAGCAGCTTGGTGTGGGGTAACACTGAAGCTTTCTTT. This chain uses TRBV5-6 with TRBJ1-1; D unresolved. The CDR3 runs 14 residues. Looked up from germline, CDR1 is SGHDT and CDR2 is YYEEEE. Trimming cost V 0 bases and J 2 bases, with 8 bases left between them.

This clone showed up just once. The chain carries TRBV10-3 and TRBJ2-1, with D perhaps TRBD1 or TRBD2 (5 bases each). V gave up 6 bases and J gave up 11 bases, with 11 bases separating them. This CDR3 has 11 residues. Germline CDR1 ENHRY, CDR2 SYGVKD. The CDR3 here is CAISGTYKQFF. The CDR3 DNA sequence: TGTGCCATCAGCGGGACCTACAAGCAGTTCTTC.

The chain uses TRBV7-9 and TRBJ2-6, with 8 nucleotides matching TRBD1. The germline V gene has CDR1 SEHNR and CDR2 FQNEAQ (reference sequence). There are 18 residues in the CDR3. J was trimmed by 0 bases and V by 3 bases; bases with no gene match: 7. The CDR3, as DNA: TGTGCCAGCAGCTTCTCCCGGGACAGGTTCTCTGGGGCCAACGTCCTGACTTTC. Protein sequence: CASSFSRDRFSGANVLTF.

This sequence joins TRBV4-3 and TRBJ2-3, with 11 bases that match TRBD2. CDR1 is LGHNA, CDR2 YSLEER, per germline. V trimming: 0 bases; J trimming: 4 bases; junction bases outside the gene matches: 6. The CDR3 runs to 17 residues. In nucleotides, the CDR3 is TGCGCCAGCAGCCAAGATCAAGCACTAGCGGGAGCAGATACGCAGTATTTT. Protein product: CASSQDQALAGADTQYF.

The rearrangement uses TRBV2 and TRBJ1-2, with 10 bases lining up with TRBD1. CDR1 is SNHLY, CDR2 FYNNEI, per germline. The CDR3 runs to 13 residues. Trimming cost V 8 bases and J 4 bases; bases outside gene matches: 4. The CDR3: CASGTGEGYGYTF. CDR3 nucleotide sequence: TGTGCCAGCGGGACAGGGGAAGGCTATGGCTACACCTTC.

DNA for the CDR3: TGTGCCAGCAGTGTAGGGACCATATCATACGAGCAGTACTTC. Its translation: CASSVGTISYEQYF. V is TRBV6-1 and J is TRBJ2-7; D may correspond to TRBD1 or TRBD2 (5 bases each). The germline CDR1 and CDR2 sequences are MNHNS and SASEGT. The ends were cut back, 4 bases at V and 4 bases at J, with 14 bases in the middle. The CDR3 spans 14 residues.